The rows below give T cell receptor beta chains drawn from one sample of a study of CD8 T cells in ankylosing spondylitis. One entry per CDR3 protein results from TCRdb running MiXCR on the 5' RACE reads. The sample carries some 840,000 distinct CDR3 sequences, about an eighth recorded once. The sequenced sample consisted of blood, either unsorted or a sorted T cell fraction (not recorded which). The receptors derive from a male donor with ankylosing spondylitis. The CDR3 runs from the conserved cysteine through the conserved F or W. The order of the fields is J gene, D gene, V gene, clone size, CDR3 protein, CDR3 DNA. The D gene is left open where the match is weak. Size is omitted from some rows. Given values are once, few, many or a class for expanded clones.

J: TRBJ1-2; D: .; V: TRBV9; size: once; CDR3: CASSVLLDSGYTF; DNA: TGTGCCAGCAGCGTTCTGCTTGACAGTGGCTACACCTTC
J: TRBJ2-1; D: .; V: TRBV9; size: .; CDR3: CASSVTMGQAGGSEQFF; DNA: TGTGCCAGCAGCGTAACTATGGGACAGGCGGGGGGTAGTGAGCAGTTCTTC
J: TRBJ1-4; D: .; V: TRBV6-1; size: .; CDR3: CASRRAGNEKLFF; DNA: TGTGCCAGCAGGCGGGCAGGGAACGAAAAACTGTTTTTT
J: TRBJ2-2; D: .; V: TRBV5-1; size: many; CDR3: CASSPREVGELFF; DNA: TGCGCCAGCAGCCCCCGCGAAGTCGGGGAGCTGTTTTTT
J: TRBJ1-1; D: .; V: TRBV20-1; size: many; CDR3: CSARDLASEAFF; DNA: TGCAGTGCTAGAGATCTCGCGAGTGAAGCTTTCTTT
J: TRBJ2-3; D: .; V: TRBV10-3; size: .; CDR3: CAANREPGDTQYF; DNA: TGTGCCGCCAACAGGGAGCCAGGGGATACGCAGTATTTT
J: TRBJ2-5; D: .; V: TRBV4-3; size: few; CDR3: CASSQEGLHSGETQYF; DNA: TGCGCCAGCAGCCAAGAAGGATTACACTCGGGGGAGACCCAGTACTTC
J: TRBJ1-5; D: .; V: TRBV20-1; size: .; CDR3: CSAPIGGVVNNQPQHF; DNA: TGCAGTGCCCCGATTGGGGGAGTGGTAAACAATCAGCCCCAGCATTTT
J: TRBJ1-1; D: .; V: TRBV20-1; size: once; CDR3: CSARDNPEAFF; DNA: TGCAGTGCTAGAGATAACCCTGAAGCTTTCTTT
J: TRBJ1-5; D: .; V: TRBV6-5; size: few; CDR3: CASSYRDSSNQPQHF; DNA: TGTGCCAGCAGTTATCGCGACAGTAGCAATCAGCCCCAGCATTTT
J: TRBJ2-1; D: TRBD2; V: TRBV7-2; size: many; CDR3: CASSYTSASYNEQFF; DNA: TGTGCCAGCAGCTACACTAGCGCTTCCTACAATGAGCAGTTCTTC
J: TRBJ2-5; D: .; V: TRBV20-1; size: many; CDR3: CSARDAELQETQYF; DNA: TGCAGTGCTAGAGATGCGGAACTCCAAGAGACCCAGTACTTC
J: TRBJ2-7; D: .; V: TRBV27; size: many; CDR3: CASSLQGEQYF; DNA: TGTGCCAGCAGTTTACAGGGCGAGCAGTACTTC
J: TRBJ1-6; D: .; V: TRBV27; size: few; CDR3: CASSVAASSPLHF; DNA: TGTGCCAGCAGTGTCGCGGCGTCTTCACCCCTCCACTTT
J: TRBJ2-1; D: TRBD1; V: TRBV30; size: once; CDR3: CAWSRTGYEQFF; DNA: TGTGCCTGGAGTAGGACAGGGTATGAGCAGTTCTTC
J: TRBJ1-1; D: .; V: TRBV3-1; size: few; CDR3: CASSRIGGEGTEAFF; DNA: TGTGCCAGCAGCCGGATTGGAGGGGAGGGTACTGAAGCTTTCTTT
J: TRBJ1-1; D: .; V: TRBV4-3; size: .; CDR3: CASSQDDRGTEAFF; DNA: TGCGCCAGCAGCCAAGACGACAGAGGGACTGAAGCTTTCTTT